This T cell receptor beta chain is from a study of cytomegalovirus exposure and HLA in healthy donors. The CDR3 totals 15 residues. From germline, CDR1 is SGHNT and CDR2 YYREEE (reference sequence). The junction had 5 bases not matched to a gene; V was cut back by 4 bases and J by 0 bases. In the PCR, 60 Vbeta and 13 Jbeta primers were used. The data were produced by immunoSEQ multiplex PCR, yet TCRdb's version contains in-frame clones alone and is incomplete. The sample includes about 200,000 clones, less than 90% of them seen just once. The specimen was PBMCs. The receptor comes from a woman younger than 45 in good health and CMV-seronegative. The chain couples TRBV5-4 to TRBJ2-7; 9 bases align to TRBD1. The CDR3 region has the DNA TGTGCCAGCAGCACCCGGGACAGGGCCTCCTACGAGCAGTACTTC. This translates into CASSTRDRASYEQYF.